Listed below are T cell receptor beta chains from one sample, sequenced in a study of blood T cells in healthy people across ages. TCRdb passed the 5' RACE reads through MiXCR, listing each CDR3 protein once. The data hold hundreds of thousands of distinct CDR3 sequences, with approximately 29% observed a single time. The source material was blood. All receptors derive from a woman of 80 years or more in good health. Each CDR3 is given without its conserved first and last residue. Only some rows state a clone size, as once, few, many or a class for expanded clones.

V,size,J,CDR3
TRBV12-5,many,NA,ASGLVLGGQGYLEQY
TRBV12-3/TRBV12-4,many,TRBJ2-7,ASSIRTERYEQY
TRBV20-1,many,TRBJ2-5,SARTSGLETQY
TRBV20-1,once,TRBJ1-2,SALEVGGYYGYT
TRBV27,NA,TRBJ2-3,ASGGSTDMQY
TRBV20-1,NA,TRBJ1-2,SAKVADSYGYT
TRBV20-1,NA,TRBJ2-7,SARKTGLANNEQY
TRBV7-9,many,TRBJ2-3,ASSEAGAAIVY
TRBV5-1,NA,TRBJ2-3,ASSLWTSGGMLDTQY
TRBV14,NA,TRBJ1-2,ASSQDKGGSSGYT
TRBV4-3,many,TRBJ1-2,ASSQTWTDNYGYT
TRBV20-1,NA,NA,SAPRTSDETQY
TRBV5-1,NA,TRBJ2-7,ASSSIGSTYEQY
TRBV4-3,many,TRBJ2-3,ASSRTQGASTDTQY
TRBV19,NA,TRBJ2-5,ASSTNTGPPTSNEQY
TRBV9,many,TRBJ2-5,ASSVSGGRETQY
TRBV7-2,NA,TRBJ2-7,ASSLDRGQTY
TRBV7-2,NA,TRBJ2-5,ASSLSGSRGGAGETQY
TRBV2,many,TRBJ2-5,ASSATDRGIGTQY
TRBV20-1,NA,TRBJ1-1,SASTRTLNTEAF
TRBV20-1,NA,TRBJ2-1,CAPGPWGNEQF
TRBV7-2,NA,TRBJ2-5,ASSLGTKETQY
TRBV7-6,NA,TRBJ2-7,ASSASGTGAQY
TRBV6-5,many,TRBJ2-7,ASSPGGQAYEQY
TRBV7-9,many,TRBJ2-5,ASSLGSGLQETQY
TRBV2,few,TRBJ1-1,ASRRDRTTEAF
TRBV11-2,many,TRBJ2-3,ATESGRNAY
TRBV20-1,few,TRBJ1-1,SAREDSLNTEAF
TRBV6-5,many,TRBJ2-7,ASIAGNHEQY
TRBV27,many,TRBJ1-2,ASRGWGANYGYT
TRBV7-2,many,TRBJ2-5,ASSLFNQETQY
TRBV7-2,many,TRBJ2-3,ASSFPSGGPQPTDTQY
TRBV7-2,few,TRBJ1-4,ASSLTLQGGEKLF
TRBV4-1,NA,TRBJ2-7,ASSPVSSGGSSYEQY
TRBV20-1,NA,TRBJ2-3,SARDSGRSPSTDTQY
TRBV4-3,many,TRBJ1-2,ASSDSQGNYGYT
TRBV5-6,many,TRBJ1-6,ASQSSYNSPLH
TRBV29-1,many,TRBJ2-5,SVEDGTSRETQY
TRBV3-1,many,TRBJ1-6,ASSQRTGNSPLH
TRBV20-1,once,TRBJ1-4,SAPNNEKLF
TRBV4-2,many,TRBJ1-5,ASSLWTGGNQPQH
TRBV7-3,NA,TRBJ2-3,ASTKRTSTDTQY
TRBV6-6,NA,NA,ASSYQGINEQY
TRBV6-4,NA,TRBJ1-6,ASSEFGTGNSPLH
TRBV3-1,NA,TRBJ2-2,ASSQRRQGKTGELF